The entry that follows covers one TCR beta chain sequence. As yet, its antigen is unknown. These data come from a study of response to subunit inactivated influenza vaccine. TCRdb re-called the RT-PCR reads through MiXCR, storing one row per CDR3 protein. The sample carries about 800,000 distinct CDR3 sequences, 21% recorded once. V lost 7 bases and J lost 5, with 12 bases in between. This CDR3 has 13 residues. Overall study results and limits: Authors proposed each seasonal influenza vaccination draws in few new T cells.

The sequence came from a man aged 50 to 59 who received an inactivated influenza vaccine. The sample in question was PBMCs from blood, obtained approximately 5 days after vaccination. This rearrangement joins TRBV12-3 or TRBV12-4 to TRBJ1-3, with D uncertain. CDR3 sequence reads: CASNRVERNTIYF. The CDR3 DNA reads TGTGCCAGCAACCGGGTGGAACGAAACACCATATATTTT.